The 19 T cell receptor beta chains below were found in one sample sequenced in a study of patients and donors after allogeneic stem cell transplantation. TCRdb recomputed calls from the RT-PCR reads with MiXCR, one row per CDR3 protein. The profile shows some 960,000 distinct CDR3 sequences, roughly 18% of them singletons. Input material: blood, either unsorted or a sorted T cell fraction (not recorded which). The receptors were sampled from a human donor who was either an allogeneic HSCT recipient or a stem cell or donor lymphocyte infusion donor (not recorded which). It is not recorded whose cells these are; they may come from a transplant donor.

J is TRBJ1-5 and V is TRBV3-1; 7 bases match TRBD1. V was pared by 0 bases and J by 6 bases, with 5 bases of the junction left unmatched. The CDR3 runs to 15 residues. CDR1 and CDR2 (germline): LGHDT, YNNKEL (reference sequence). DNA for the CDR3: TGTGCCAGCAGCCAAGATGGTACAGGGGTTCAGCCCCAGCATTTT. Translation: CASSQDGTGVQPQHF.

V is TRBV27 and J is TRBJ2-7; a possible D gene is TRBD2 (6 bases). The ends were cut back, 4 bases at V and 4 bases at J, with 20 bases in the middle. From germline, CDR1 is MNHEY and CDR2 SMNVEV (reference sequence). The CDR3 is made up of 16 amino acids. In DNA, the CDR3 is TGTGCCAGCAGTTCCCATTTGGGGCGGGAAAGGTACGAGCAGTACTTC. Protein: CASSSHLGRERYEQYF.

A few counts support this clonotype. This chain links TRBV3-1 with TRBJ1-1; maybe TRBD1 (5 bases). V was trimmed by 2 bases and J by 0 bases, leaving 10 bases between them. Germline-derived CDR1 and CDR2 are LGHDT and YNNKEL (reference sequence). The CDR3 extends over 15 amino acids. The CDR3: CASSQPQGLNTEAFF. Here the CDR3 DNA reads TGTGCCAGCAGCCAACCCCAGGGACTGAACACTGAAGCTTTCTTT.

V usage is TRBV6-5 and J usage is TRBJ2-7; D is possibly TRBD1 (9 bases). Germline V gives CDR1 MNHEY, CDR2 SVGAGI. V dropped 2 bases and J dropped 3 bases, with 17 bases sitting between them. This CDR3 comprises 16 residues. The CDR3 sequence is CASSYSGGQGVYEQYF. DNA of the CDR3: TGTGCCAGCAGTTACAGCGGGGGACAGGGTGTCTACGAGCAGTACTTC.

This clonotype was found a few times. V gene TRBV20-1 combines with J gene TRBJ2-2, with 7 bases fitting TRBD2. The junction had 14 bases not matched to a gene; V was cut back by 0 bases and J by 7 bases. The CDR3 is made up of 17 amino acids. In germline, CDR1 is DFQATT, CDR2 SNEGSKA (reference sequence). CDR3 in amino acids: CSARDKARGGFGGELFF. CDR3 nucleotide sequence: TGCAGTGCTAGAGATAAGGCCCGGGGAGGGTTCGGCGGGGAGCTGTTTTTT.

The gene calls are TRBV3-1 and TRBJ2-1; D might be TRBD2 (6 bases). Germline V lookup: CDR1 LGHDT, CDR2 YNNKEL (reference sequence). The V gene lost 1 base and the J gene lost 3 bases, with 13 bases spanning the gap. The CDR3 is made up of 16 amino acids. CDR3 in DNA: TGTGCCAGCAGCCAAGTGGCTAGCGAAATCTACAATGAGCAGTTCTTC. It specifies CASSQVASEIYNEQFF.

V gene TRBV29-1 combines with J gene TRBJ2-2; TRBD1 matches 7 bases. The length of the CDR3 is 17 residues. CDR1 is SQVTM, CDR2 ANQGSEA, per germline. J gave up 7 bases and V 7 bases, and 21 bases lay outside the gene matches. The CDR3 loop reads CSAASDREIQWGGELFF. The CDR3 region has the DNA TGCAGCGCTGCCTCCGACAGGGAAATTCAGTGGGGCGGGGAGCTGTTTTTT.

This clonotype has more than one count but fewer than ten. The chain is built from TRBV20-1 and TRBJ2-7; 8 bases match TRBD1. This CDR3 has 15 residues. Germline V lookup: CDR1 DFQATT, CDR2 SNEGSKA (reference sequence). J gave up 1 base and V 1 base, and 6 bases lay outside the gene matches. The CDR3 bases are TGCAGTGCTAGAGGGACAGGGCCTCTTTCCTACGAGCAGTACTTC. Translation: CSARGTGPLSYEQYF.

CDR3 residues: CSARSLNTGELFF. The CDR3 nucleotides read TGCAGTGCTAGATCTCTAAACACCGGGGAGCTGTTTTTT. V and J are TRBV20-1 and TRBJ2-2; D is unclear. CDR1 and CDR2 (germline): DFQATT, SNEGSKA (reference sequence). The CDR3 loop spans 13 amino acids. V lost 2 bases to trimming and J lost 2 bases, with 6 bases between them.

The chain employs TRBV25-1 and TRBJ1-1; D remains ambiguous. Germline V gene lookup returns CDR1 MGHDK and CDR2 SYGVNS. Trimming pared 1 base from V and 1 base from J, leaving 10 bases between. This CDR3 contains 15 residues. The CDR3 nucleotides read TGTGCCAGCAGTGAATCTGTGACATCGAACACTGAAGCTTTCTTT. Its translation is CASSESVTSNTEAFF.

The chain uses TRBV20-1 and TRBJ2-7; perhaps D is TRBD1 or TRBD2 (5 bases each). The CDR3 is 12 residues long. Trimming left V 3 bases short and J 5 bases short, with 11 bases between. Per germline, CDR1 DFQATT and CDR2 SNEGSKA (reference sequence). The CDR3, as DNA: TGCAGTGCTAGTAAGGGACCAGACGAGCAGTACTTC. Protein sequence: CSASKGPDEQYF.

This clonotype was seen only a few times. The rearrangement joins TRBV9 to TRBJ2-7; no clear D. Germline CDR1 SGDLS, CDR2 YYNGEE. The CDR3 spans 14 residues. Deletions cut 1 base from V and 2 bases from J, with 10 bases between. The chain's CDR3 is CASSVFDGAYEQYF. In DNA, the CDR3 is TGTGCCAGCAGCGTATTCGACGGAGCCTACGAGCAGTACTTC.

This clonotype has only a few counts. The V and J genes are TRBV3-1 and TRBJ2-5; the D gene is possibly TRBD1 (5 bases). CDR1 and CDR2 from the germline V gene are LGHDT and YNNKEL (reference sequence). The CDR3 length is 15 residues. The V gene lost 2 bases and the J gene lost 3 bases, with 13 bases spanning the gap. The CDR3 loop reads CASSQRGPNKETQYF. The CDR3 DNA follows: TGTGCCAGCAGCCAAAGGGGCCCGAATAAAGAGACCCAGTACTTC.

There are a few counts of this clonotype. The chain carries TRBV29-1 and TRBJ2-7; D might be TRBD2 (6 bases). Looked up from germline, CDR1 is SQVTM and CDR2 is ANQGSEA. The CDR3 is 11 amino acids. Trimming stripped 4 bases from V and 6 bases from J, with 10 bases between. The CDR3 loop reads CSVANGGEQYF. The CDR3 DNA is TGCAGCGTTGCGAACGGGGGCGAGCAGTACTTC.

The chain has TRBV28 and TRBJ1-2; 7 nucleotides agree with TRBD1. The V gene's germline CDR1 is MDHEN and CDR2 SYDVKM. J gave up 4 bases and V 2 bases, and 7 bases lay outside the gene matches. This CDR3 has 15 residues. As DNA, the CDR3 is TGTGCCAGCAGTTTACCGGGACAGAACTCCTATGGCTACACCTTC. Its translation is CASSLPGQNSYGYTF.

This clonotype was seen at least ten times. This sequence joins TRBV12-3 or TRBV12-4 and TRBJ1-1; D unresolved. Trimming cost V 4 bases and J 8 bases, with 11 bases left between them. The CDR3 extends over 12 amino acids. The DNA of the CDR3 is TGTGCCAGCAGTTACCTCCCGGGGGAAGCTTTCTTT. Its translation is CASSYLPGEAFF.

The CDR3 loop reads CASSKTGGAGGNQPQHF. CDR3 nucleotides: TGTGCCAGCAGCAAAACAGGGGGCGCGGGAGGCAATCAGCCCCAGCATTTT. The chain has TRBV3-1 and TRBJ1-5; 9 bases match TRBD1. CDR3 length: 17 residues. Germline trimming cut 5 bases from V and 2 bases from J; bases unmatched to any gene: 10. The V gene's germline CDR1 is LGHDT and CDR2 YNNKEL (reference sequence).

The chain recombines TRBV29-1 with TRBJ2-2, with a possible D match to TRBD1 (6 bases). The CDR3 loop spans 13 amino acids. V was clipped by 8 bases and J by 5 bases, with 15 bases between them. Germline lookup yields CDR1 SQVTM and CDR2 ANQGSEA. The CDR3 region has the DNA TGCAGCCCCTCGGGACATCTAACCGGGGAGCTGTTTTTT. Its protein is CSPSGHLTGELFF.

This clonotype was detected a few times. J is TRBJ1-1 and V is TRBV20-1, with D possibly matching TRBD1 (6 bases). The CDR3 totals 13 residues. CDR1 and CDR2 from the germline V gene are DFQATT and SNEGSKA (reference sequence). In nucleotides, the CDR3 is TGCAGCTCCCCTGGGGACATGAACACTGAAGCTTTCTTT. Protein: CSSPGDMNTEAFF.